This entry lists 2 T cell receptor beta chains sequenced from one sample in a study of blood T cell repertoires in COVID-19. Some clones are missing from TCRdb's copy, which holds only in-frame ones; the method was immunoSEQ multiplex PCR. The data contain approximately 300,000 clones, about 82% of them singletons. Material for sequencing was peripheral blood. The receptors were gathered from a woman aged 45 to 65 with active or convalescent COVID-19.

The CDR3 protein is CASSFTGQIYYEQYF. The CDR3 region has the DNA TGTGCCAGCAGCTTTACCGGACAGATTTACTACGAGCAGTACTTC. The chain joins TRBV7-8 to TRBJ2-7; D might be TRBD1 (6 bases). V was cut by 3 bases and J by 3 bases, with 15 bases left in between. The CDR3 loop spans 15 amino acids. Germline V gene sequence: CDR1 SGHVS, CDR2 FQNEAQ.

This clone was observed a handful of times. The V gene is TRBV2, the J gene TRBJ2-7; 11 positions match TRBD1. This CDR3 has 17 residues. The V segment lost 6 bases and the J segment 7 bases; nucleotides outside the gene matches: 17. Germline CDR1 is SNHLY and CDR2 is FYNNEI. CDR3 residues: CASSDRIGRTGGSEQYF. The CDR3 DNA is TGTGCCAGCAGCGATCGGATCGGGAGGACAGGGGGCAGTGAGCAGTACTTC.